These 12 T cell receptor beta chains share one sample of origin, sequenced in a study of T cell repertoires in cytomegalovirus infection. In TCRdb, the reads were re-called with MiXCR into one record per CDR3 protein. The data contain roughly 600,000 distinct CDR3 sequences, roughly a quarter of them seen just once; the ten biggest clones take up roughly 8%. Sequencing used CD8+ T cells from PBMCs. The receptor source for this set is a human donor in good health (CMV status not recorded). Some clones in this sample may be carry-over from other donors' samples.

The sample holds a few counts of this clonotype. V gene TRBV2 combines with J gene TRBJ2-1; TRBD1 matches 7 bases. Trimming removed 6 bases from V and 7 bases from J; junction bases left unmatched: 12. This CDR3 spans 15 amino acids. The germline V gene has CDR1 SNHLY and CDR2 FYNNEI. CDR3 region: CASSRPQGLKNEQFF. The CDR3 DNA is TGTGCCAGCAGCCGGCCACAGGGGTTGAAAAATGAGCAGTTCTTC.

The CDR3 coding sequence is TGCGCCAGCAGCCTAAAGCGGGGGGCCTACAATGAGCAGTTCTTC. Protein: CASSLKRGAYNEQFF. This chain links TRBV5-1 with TRBJ2-1; TRBD2 matches at 9 bases. Germline V gene lookup returns CDR1 SGHRS and CDR2 YFSETQ. The CDR3 is 15 amino acids. With 4 bases clipped from V and 2 bases from J, the junction kept 4 bases outside the gene matches.

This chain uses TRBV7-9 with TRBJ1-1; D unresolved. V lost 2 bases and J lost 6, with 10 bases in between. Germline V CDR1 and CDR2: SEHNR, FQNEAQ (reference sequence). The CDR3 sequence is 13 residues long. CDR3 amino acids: CASSLFTGPEAFF. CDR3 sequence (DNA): TGTGCCAGCAGCTTATTCACGGGCCCTGAAGCTTTCTTT. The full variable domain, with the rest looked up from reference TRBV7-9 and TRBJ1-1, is DTGVSQNPRHKITKRGQNVTFRCDPISEHNRLYWYRQTLGQGPEFLTYFQNEAQLEKSRLLSDRFSAERPKGSFSTLEIQRTEQGDSAMYLCASSLFTGPEAFFGQGTRLTVV.

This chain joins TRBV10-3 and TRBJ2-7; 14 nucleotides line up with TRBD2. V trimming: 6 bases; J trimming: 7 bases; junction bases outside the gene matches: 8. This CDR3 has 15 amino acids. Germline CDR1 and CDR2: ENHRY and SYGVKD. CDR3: CAIRTRLAGGREQYF. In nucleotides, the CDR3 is TGTGCCATCAGAACGAGACTAGCGGGGGGGCGTGAGCAGTACTTC.

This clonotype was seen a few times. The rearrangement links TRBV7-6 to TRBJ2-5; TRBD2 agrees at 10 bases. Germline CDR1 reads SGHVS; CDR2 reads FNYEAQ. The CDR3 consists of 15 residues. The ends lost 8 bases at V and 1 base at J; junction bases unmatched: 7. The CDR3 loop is CASLSSGGLQETQYF. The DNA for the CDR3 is TGTGCCAGCCTCTCTAGCGGGGGTCTCCAAGAGACCCAGTACTTC.

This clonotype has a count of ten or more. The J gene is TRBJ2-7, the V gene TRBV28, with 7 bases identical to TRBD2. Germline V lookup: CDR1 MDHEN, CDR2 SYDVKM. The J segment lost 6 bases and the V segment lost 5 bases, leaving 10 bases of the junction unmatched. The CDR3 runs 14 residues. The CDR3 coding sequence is TGTGCCAGCAGTCCTACTGGACTAGTGGGCGAGCAGTACGTC. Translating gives CASSPTGLVGEQYV.

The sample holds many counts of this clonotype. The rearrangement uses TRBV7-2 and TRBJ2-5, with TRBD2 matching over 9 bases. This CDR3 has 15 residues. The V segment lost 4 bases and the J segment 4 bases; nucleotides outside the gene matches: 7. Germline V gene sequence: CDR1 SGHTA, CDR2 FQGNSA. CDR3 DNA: TGTGCCAGCAGCTCCCTAGCGGGGAGGGGAGAGACCCAGTACTTC. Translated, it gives CASSSLAGRGETQYF.

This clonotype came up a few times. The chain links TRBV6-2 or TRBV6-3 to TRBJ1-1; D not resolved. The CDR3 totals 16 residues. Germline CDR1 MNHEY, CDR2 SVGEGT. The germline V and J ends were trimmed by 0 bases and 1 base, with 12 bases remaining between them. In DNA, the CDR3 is TGTGCCAGCAGTTACTCCTACTTTACCCCGAACACTGAAGCTTTCTTT. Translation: CASSYSYFTPNTEAFF.

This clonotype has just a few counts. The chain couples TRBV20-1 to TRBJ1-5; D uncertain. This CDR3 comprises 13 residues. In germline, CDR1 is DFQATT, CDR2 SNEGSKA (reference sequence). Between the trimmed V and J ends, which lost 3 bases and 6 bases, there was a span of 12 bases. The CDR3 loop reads CSASWRSRQPQHF. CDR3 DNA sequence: TGCAGTGCTAGCTGGAGAAGTCGTCAGCCCCAGCATTTT.

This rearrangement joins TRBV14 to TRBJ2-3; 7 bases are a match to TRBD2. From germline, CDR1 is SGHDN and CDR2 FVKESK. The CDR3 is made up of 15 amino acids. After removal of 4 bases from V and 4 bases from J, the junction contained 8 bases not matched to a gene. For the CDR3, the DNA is TGTGCCAGCAGCCGACTAGCCCTGGGTGCAGATACGCAGTATTTT. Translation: CASSRLALGADTQYF.

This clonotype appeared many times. Here the CDR3 DNA reads TGTGCCAGCAGCTCTCGCGGTGGAGGGAAGGAGACCCAGTACTTC. This sequence encodes CASSSRGGGKETQYF. This chain uses TRBV7-9 with TRBJ2-5; a possible D gene is TRBD2 (6 bases). The ends were cut back, 4 bases at V and 5 bases at J, with 17 bases in the middle. Germline V gives CDR1 SEHNR, CDR2 FQNEAQ (reference sequence). CDR3 length: 15 amino acids. The full variable domain, rest sourced from reference TRBV7-9 and TRBJ2-5, is DTGVSQNPRHKITKRGQNVTFRCDPISEHNRLYWYRQTLGQGPEFLTYFQNEAQLEKSRLLSDRFSAERPKGSFSTLEIQRTEQGDSAMYLCASSSRGGGKETQYFGPGTRLLVL.

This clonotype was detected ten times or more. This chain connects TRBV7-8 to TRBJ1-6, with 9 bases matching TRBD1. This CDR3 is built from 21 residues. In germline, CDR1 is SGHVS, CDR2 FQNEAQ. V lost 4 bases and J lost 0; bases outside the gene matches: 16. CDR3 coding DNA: TGTGCCAGCAGCTCAGTAGAACGGGACAGGGACTATCTCTCCTATAATTCACCCCTCCACTTT. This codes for CASSSVERDRDYLSYNSPLHF.